What follows are 32 T cell receptor beta chains derived from one specimen sequenced in a study of long-term antiretroviral therapy in people with HIV (dated by TCRdb to between 2021 and 2024). The immunoSEQ hsTCRB v3.0 assay was used at survey level resolution to sequence the TRB variable region. Held by TCRdb, this immuneACCESS table contains in-frame sequences only and omits some clones. Under half of the omission traces to an unresolved V gene where checked; the cause of the rest is unknown. Across this sample there are about 20,000 clones, with 80% seen only once. The top ten hold around 15% of the sample. The sample consisted of unsorted PBMCs, taken 2.9 years after starting antiretroviral therapy. These TCRs come from a woman younger than 45 with HIV.

J is TRBJ2-3 and V is TRBV7-3, with 9 bases aligning to TRBD1. Trimming at V came to 5 bases and at J to 6 bases, leaving 6 bases not matched to a gene. The CDR3 extends over 14 amino acids. In germline, CDR1 is SGHTA, CDR2 FQGTGA. The CDR3 nucleotides read TGTGCCAGCAGCCCTCGGACAGGGGTGGATACGCAGTATTTT. Its translation is CASSPRTGVDTQYF.

The rearrangement links TRBV11-2 to TRBJ1-5; the D is unclear. V was trimmed by 0 bases and J by 4 bases, leaving 7 bases between them. Germline loops: CDR1 SGHAT, CDR2 FQNNGV. CDR3 length: 14 amino acids. DNA of the CDR3: TGTGCCAGCAGCTTAGACGGCGAAAATCAGCCCCAGCATTTT. Encoded protein: CASSLDGENQPQHF.

The sample holds one count of this clone. V and J are TRBV9 and TRBJ1-4; D is uncertain. CDR1 is SGDLS, CDR2 YYNGEE, per germline. This CDR3 comprises 14 residues. V was trimmed by 0 bases and J by 7 bases, leaving 10 bases between them. The CDR3 bases are TGTGCCAGCAGCGTAGATGGCCGCCGTGAAAAACTGTTTTTT. This gives the protein CASSVDGRREKLFF.

The chain is built from TRBV18 and TRBJ2-2, with TRBD2 as a possible D gene (6 bases). Germline V gene data show CDR1 as KGHSH and CDR2 as LQKENI. The CDR3 is 13 amino acids. V shed 3 bases and J shed 6 bases, with 8 bases lying between them. The CDR3 nucleotides read TGTGCCAGCTCACCGGTAGCGGCCGGGGAGCTGTTTTTT. Translating gives CASSPVAAGELFF.

The chain joins TRBV25-1 to TRBJ1-1; TRBD1 is a possible D gene (6 bases). CDR1 and CDR2 (germline): MGHDK, SYGVNS. The CDR3 loop spans 14 amino acids. V was trimmed by 4 bases and J by 4 bases, leaving 13 bases between them. The CDR3 loop is CASSVGGAGTEAFF. The CDR3 nucleotides are TGTGCCAGCAGTGTGGGGGGGGCCGGCACTGAAGCTTTCTTT.

There are a few counts of this clone. CDR3 bases: TGTGCCAGTAGCGACGGACGGGACTATGGCTACACCTTC. Translating it yields CASSDGRDYGYTF. The rearrangement uses TRBV19 and TRBJ1-2; D unresolved. V lost 6 bases and J lost 3, with 11 bases in between. Germline-derived CDR1 and CDR2 are LNHDA and SQIVND (reference sequence). This CDR3 region has 13 residues.

The genes are TRBV13 and TRBJ1-3; 8 bases are a match to TRBD1. Per the germline V gene, CDR1 is PRHDT and CDR2 is FYEKMQ (reference sequence). CDR3 size: 15 residues. The V segment lost 4 bases and the J segment 6 bases; nucleotides outside the gene matches: 8. CDR3 DNA: TGTGCCAGCAGCTCCCTCGGGACAGGAAAAAACACCATATATTTT. Translating gives CASSSLGTGKNTIYF. The full variable domain, its missing parts supplied by reference TRBV13 and TRBJ1-3, is AAGVIQSPRHLIKEKRETATLKCYPIPRHDTVYWYQQGPGQDPQFLISFYEKMQSDKGSIPDRFSAQQFSDYHSELNMSSLELGDSALYFCASSSLGTGKNTIYFGEGSWLTVV.

The chain has TRBV29-1 and TRBJ1-1; TRBD1 aligns across 7 bases. The length of the CDR3 is 16 residues. CDR1 and CDR2 from the germline V gene are SQVTM and ANQGSEA. V lost 6 bases and J lost 2; bases outside the gene matches: 15. DNA of the CDR3: TGCAGCGTACGCCGTGGGACAGCCCTTTCTAACACTGAAGCTTTCTTT. This codes for CSVRRGTALSNTEAFF.

This clone was picked up one time. This chain uses TRBV30 with TRBJ1-1, with D possibly matching TRBD1 (5 bases). The CDR3 runs 14 residues. Trimming stripped 2 bases from V and 1 base from J, with 11 bases between. Germline V CDR1 and CDR2: GTSNPN, SVGIG (reference sequence). Here the CDR3 reads CAWSSLGGNTEAFF. CDR3 nucleotides: TGTGCCTGGAGTAGCCTCGGGGGGAACACTGAAGCTTTCTTT.

The chain joins TRBV27 to TRBJ2-1, with 7 bases aligning to TRBD2. CDR3 size: 14 residues. Trimming removed 5 bases from V and 10 bases from J; junction bases left unmatched: 11. Per the germline V gene, CDR1 is MNHEY and CDR2 is SMNVEV (reference sequence). The CDR3: CASSPTWSGGEQFF. CDR3 in DNA: TGTGCCAGCAGTCCTACTTGGTCGGGAGGCGAGCAGTTCTTC.

This sequence joins TRBV6-1 and TRBJ2-3, with D hard to call. V lost 5 bases and J 7 bases, leaving 16 bases between the germline ends. Germline V lookup: CDR1 MNHNS, CDR2 SASEGT. The CDR3 extends over 14 amino acids. CDR3 loop: CASSLGINPNTQYF. The CDR3 bases are TGTGCCAGCAGTCTCGGTATAAACCCGAATACGCAGTATTTT.

The V gene is TRBV6-4, the J gene TRBJ1-2; the D gene is possibly TRBD1 (5 bases). Deletions cut 6 bases from V and 4 bases from J, with 12 bases between. CDR3 size: 13 residues. Germline lookup yields CDR1 MRHNA and CDR2 SNTAGT. CDR3 loop: CASSPGTLYGYTF. In DNA, the CDR3 is TGTGCCAGCAGCCCCGGGACTCTCTATGGCTACACCTTC.

The chain has TRBV10-2 and TRBJ2-7, with TRBD1 matching 8 bases. Germline-derived CDR1 and CDR2 are WSHSY and SAAADI. J was trimmed by 4 bases and V by 2 bases; bases with no gene match: 4. The CDR3 is 14 residues long. CDR3 coding DNA: TGCGCCAGCAGTGAGGGCAGGGGGCGATACGAGCAGTACGTC. It translates to CASSEGRGRYEQYV.

This clone was detected only a few times. This chain links TRBV6-1 with TRBJ2-3; 9 bases map to TRBD2. CDR1 and CDR2 from the germline V gene are MNHNS and SASEGT. CDR3 size: 15 residues. J gave up 0 bases and V 2 bases, and 0 bases lay outside the gene matches. In DNA form, the CDR3 reads TGTGCCAGCAGTGAACTAGCGGGGAGCACAGATACGCAGTATTTT. It encodes CASSELAGSTDTQYF.

The rearrangement links TRBV27 to TRBJ1-5; 7 nucleotides agree with TRBD1. V shed 5 bases and J 6 bases; nucleotides not matched to a gene: 4. Germline V gene sequence: CDR1 MNHEY, CDR2 SMNVEV (reference sequence). This CDR3 comprises 13 residues. CDR3 in DNA: TGTGCCAGCAGTCGACAGGGAGGTCAGCCCCAGCATTTT. This gives the protein CASSRQGGQPQHF.

The chain is built from TRBV6-4 and TRBJ1-2; D is unresolved. V lost 6 bases and J 5 bases, leaving 7 bases between the germline ends. Germline assignment: CDR1 MRHNA and CDR2 SNTAGT. The CDR3 totals 11 residues. CDR3 loop: CASSSGYGYTF. CDR3 coding DNA: TGTGCCAGCAGCTCCGGGTATGGCTACACCTTC.

J is TRBJ2-3 and V is TRBV10-1; D is unresolved. The V gene's germline CDR1 is WNHNN and CDR2 SYGVQD (reference sequence). CDR3 length: 13 residues. V was clipped by 2 bases and J by 7 bases, with 10 bases between them. The CDR3 bases are TGCGCCAGCAGTGAGGTTTACGGCTATACGCAGTATTTT. The encoded protein is CASSEVYGYTQYF.

The chain recombines TRBV5-6 with TRBJ2-5, with D perhaps TRBD1 or TRBD2 (6 bases each). The CDR3 length is 16 residues. Trimming removed 1 base at V and 3 bases at J, with 16 bases between. The germline V gene has CDR1 SGHDT and CDR2 YYEEEE. DNA of the CDR3: TGTGCCAGCAGCTTGTCCGGGGGCTCGGCGGAAGAGACCCAGTACTTC. Translating gives CASSLSGGSAEETQYF.

V and J are TRBV11-2 and TRBJ2-2; TRBD1 aligns across 8 bases. The length of the CDR3 is 15 residues. Germline V gives CDR1 SGHAT, CDR2 FQNNGV. J gave up 4 bases and V 5 bases, and 6 bases lay outside the gene matches. The CDR3 bases are TGTGCCAGCAGCCCAGGACAGGGCGGCACCGGGGAGCTGTTTTTT. It codes for CASSPGQGGTGELFF.

V gene TRBV23-1 combines with J gene TRBJ1-5; 10 bases match TRBD1. TRBV23-1 is flagged as an ORF with uncertain function. The J segment lost 4 bases and the V segment lost 4 bases, leaving 10 bases of the junction unmatched. CDR3 length: 17 amino acids. CDR3 sequence: CASSRSPGQGRNQPQHF. In nucleotides, the CDR3 is TGCGCCAGCAGTCGGTCTCCGGGACAGGGGAGGAATCAGCCCCAGCATTTT.

The rearrangement uses TRBV27 and TRBJ1-1; D not certain. Germline values: CDR1 MNHEY, CDR2 SMNVEV (reference sequence). CDR3 length equals 11 residues. With 7 bases removed from V and 7 bases from J, the gap between germline ends came to 10 bases. Here the CDR3 reads CASNGRGEAFF. Here the CDR3 DNA reads TGTGCCAGCAACGGGCGAGGTGAAGCTTTCTTT.

This clone was seen just once. The chain couples TRBV6-5 to TRBJ2-3, with TRBD2 matching 7 bases. The length of the CDR3 is 15 residues. The germline V gene encodes CDR1 MNHEY and CDR2 SVGAGI. The ends lost 8 bases at V and 6 bases at J; junction bases unmatched: 14. As DNA, the CDR3 is TGTGCCAGCTCGACTAGCTACCCTGCTCAGGATACGCAGTATTTT. The encoded protein is CASSTSYPAQDTQYF.

This clone was seen only a few times. This chain joins TRBV19 and TRBJ2-4; 7 positions agree with TRBD1. After removal of 7 bases from V and 7 bases from J, the junction contained 7 bases not matched to a gene. The CDR3 has 13 amino acids. Germline CDR1 is LNHDA and CDR2 is SQIVND (reference sequence). CDR3 DNA: TGTGCCAGTAAGATCCAGGGGGTCAACATTCAGTACTTC. It specifies CASKIQGVNIQYF.

The rearrangement uses TRBV10-3 and TRBJ1-5, with 12 positions matching TRBD1. Germline assignment: CDR1 ENHRY and CDR2 SYGVKD. J lost 3 bases, V lost 3 bases, and 6 bases had no gene match. CDR3 size: 17 residues. Here the CDR3 reads CAISDRGTGGHNQPQHF. As DNA, the CDR3 is TGTGCCATCAGTGATCGGGGGACAGGGGGCCACAATCAGCCCCAGCATTTT.

The V call is TRBV28, the J call TRBJ2-2; a weak D match, TRBD2 (7 bases). Germline-derived CDR1 and CDR2 are MDHEN and SYDVKM. CDR3 size: 17 residues. Trimming stripped 7 bases from V and 1 base from J, with 19 bases between. CDR3 sequence: CASTSAGGPLNTGELFF. As DNA, the CDR3 is TGTGCCAGCACCTCTGCCGGGGGGCCCTTGAACACCGGGGAGCTGTTTTTT.

The chain carries TRBV18 and TRBJ2-6, with a weak D call TRBD1 (5 bases). The CDR3 has 18 residues. The V gene lost 5 bases and the J gene lost 0 bases, with 17 bases spanning the gap. Germline CDR1 and CDR2: KGHSH and LQKENI. CDR3 DNA: TGTGCCAGCTCATCGACAGAAAAGACGTACTCTGGGGCCAACGTCCTGACTTTC. Translated, it gives CASSSTEKTYSGANVLTF.

The V call is TRBV6-1, the J call TRBJ1-2; maybe TRBD1 (5 bases). The length of the CDR3 is 13 residues. V dropped 9 bases and J dropped 0 bases, with 11 bases sitting between them. Germline V gives CDR1 MNHNS, CDR2 SASEGT. This CDR3 is CASTDRANYGYTF. In DNA form, the CDR3 reads TGTGCCAGTACCGACAGAGCTAACTATGGCTACACCTTC.

The genes are TRBV15 and TRBJ2-1; 7 positions match TRBD1. CDR3 length: 16 residues. V lost 8 bases to trimming and J lost 6 bases; unmatched junction nucleotides: 16. CDR1 LNHNV and CDR2 YYDKDF come from the germline V gene (reference sequence). The CDR3 nucleotides read TGTGCCACCGCAAGGGGGCCCGGGTCTATTGCCAATGAGCAGTTCTTC. Amino acids: CATARGPGSIANEQFF. Combining the CDR3 with reference TRBV15 and TRBJ2-1 gives the whole variable domain DAMVIQNPRYQVTQFGKPVTLSCSQTLNHNVMYWYQQKSSQAPKLLFHYYDKDFNNEADTPDNFQSRRPNTSFCFLDIRSPGLGDTAMYLCATARGPGSIANEQFFGPGTRLTVL.

A remark on this clone: No DNA is shown, since the ends of the CDR3 on it are uncertain; the CDR3 is the one TCRdb lists. V gene TRBV2 combines with J gene TRBJ1-2. From germline, CDR1 is SNHLY and CDR2 FYNNEI. The CDR3 is made up of 13 amino acids, end residues included. The CDR3 reads CASSSSGWVGYTF.

This clone has only a few counts. The rearrangement joins TRBV19 to TRBJ1-1; D gene unclear. This CDR3 region has 15 residues. The germline V gene encodes CDR1 LNHDA and CDR2 SQIVND (reference sequence). The V end was cut by 7 bases, the J end by 6 bases, with 21 bases between. The CDR3 is CASTAVIGWQSEAFF. Here the CDR3 DNA reads TGTGCCAGTACCGCCGTTATTGGTTGGCAATCTGAAGCTTTCTTT.

CDR3: CSVRRVMNTGELFF. DNA of the CDR3: TGCAGCGTTCGCAGGGTAATGAACACCGGGGAGCTGTTTTTT. This chain connects TRBV29-1 to TRBJ2-2, with D perhaps TRBD1 (5 bases). The CDR3 is 14 residues long. Trimming took 5 bases from V and 1 from J, leaving 11 bases between them. Germline values: CDR1 SQVTM, CDR2 ANQGSEA.

This clone was picked up one time. The chain uses TRBV27 and TRBJ2-1; no reliable D call. Germline V gives CDR1 MNHEY, CDR2 SMNVEV (reference sequence). V gave up 3 bases and J gave up 0 bases, with 3 bases separating them. The CDR3 consists of 13 residues. CDR3 sequence: CASSFHSYNEQFF. CDR3 DNA sequence: TGTGCCAGCAGTTTTCACTCCTACAATGAGCAGTTCTTC.